These T cell receptor beta chains were read from a single sample in a study of blood T cell repertoires in COVID-19. Sequenced by immunoSEQ multiplex PCR; TCRdb stores in-frame clones only, minus some. Here the sample spans 90,000 to 130,000 clones, just over 70% being singletons. The sample was peripheral blood. The origin of the receptors is a woman between 40 and 50 years old with acute or convalescent COVID-19. The CDR3 runs from the conserved cysteine through the conserved F or W. A D gene is named only where the DNA matches it firmly. A row's size may be missing; if present it is once, few, many or a size class.

abundance,len,j_gene,v_gene,d_gene,CDR3nt,CDR3aa
few,15,TRBJ1-3,TRBV25-1,TRBD1,TGTGCCAGCAGTGAAGGGGGACAGCAAGGAAACACCATATATTTT,CASSEGGQQGNTIYF
.,14,TRBJ1-1,TRBV6-4,.,TGTGCCAGCCGCCAGGGACACCGGAACACTGAAGCTTTCTTT,CASRQGHRNTEAFF
.,16,TRBJ1-2,TRBV6-6,TRBD1,TGTGCCAGCAGTTACAGACAGGGAATATCGTACTATGGCTACACCTTC,CASSYRQGISYYGYTF
few,16,TRBJ1-1,TRBV28,.,TGTGCCAGCAGTTCCCTAGGGGCGTACCCGAACACTGAAGCTTTCTTT,CASSSLGAYPNTEAFF
.,15,TRBJ2-1,TRBV19,TRBD1,TGTGCCAGTAGTATAGCGGGACAGGTGTACAATGAGCAGTTCTTC,CASSIAGQVYNEQFF
few,13,TRBJ2-7,TRBV30,.,TGTGCCTGGAGTGTGTCAGGGAACTACGAGCAGTACTTC,CAWSVSGNYEQYF
.,14,TRBJ2-5,TRBV10-3,TRBD2,TGTGCCGAATCGGGGGGAGAGTACCAAGAGACCCAGTACTTC,CAESGGEYQETQYF
few,12,TRBJ2-7,TRBV27,.,TGTGCCAGCAGGTCACAGGGTTACGAGCAGTACTTC,CASRSQGYEQYF
.,15,TRBJ2-5,TRBV19,TRBD2,TGTGCCAGTAGGACGGGGGGAAGTGCAACGGAGACCCAGTACTTC,CASRTGGSATETQYF
.,11,TRBJ1-1,TRBV13,.,TGTGCCAGGGGCCGAAGGACTGAAGCTTTCTTT,CARGRRTEAFF
.,14,TRBJ1-6,TRBV9,.,TGTGCCAGCAGCGTAGTTGTAGATAATTCACCCCTCCACTTT,CASSVVVDNSPLHF
.,14,TRBJ2-7,TRBV6-6,.,TGTGCCAGCAGTCGACAGGTTCTATCCTACGAGCAGTACTTC,CASSRQVLSYEQYF
.,13,TRBJ2-1,TRBV2,TRBD1,TGTGCCAGCAGTCAGACAGGGGTAAATGAGCAGTTCTTC,CASSQTGVNEQFF
.,16,TRBJ1-2,TRBV30,TRBD1,TGTGCCTGGGGGGACAGGGTAATATTCAATTTCAATGGCTACACCTTC,CAWGDRVIFNFNGYTF
few,16,TRBJ2-3,TRBV7-9,.,TGTGCCAGCAGCTCCTCCCGAGGGGGAAGCACAGATACGCAGTATTTT,CASSSSRGGSTDTQYF
.,12,TRBJ2-2,TRBV21-1,.,TGTGCCAGCGTCCCCTCCACCGGGGAGCTGTTTTTT,CASVPSTGELFF
.,16,TRBJ1-5,TRBV19,TRBD1,TGTGCCAGTAGTATCTCGTCAGGGGGCTTAGGGCAGCCCCAGCATTTT,CASSISSGGLGQPQHF
.,15,TRBJ1-3,TRBV9,TRBD1,TGTGCCAGCAGCGTCATGACAGGGACGGGAAACACCATATATTTT,CASSVMTGTGNTIYF
once,16,TRBJ2-3,TRBV13,TRBD2,TGTGCCAGCAGCTTAGGCCTAGCGGGGGACACAGATACGCAGTATTTT,CASSLGLAGDTDTQYF
.,14,TRBJ1-6,TRBV15,.,TGTGCCACCAGCAGGGACGGAGGAAATTCACCCCTCCACTTT,CATSRDGGNSPLHF
.,11,TRBJ1-2,TRBV20-1,.,TGCAGTGCTAGGGCCCTCTATGGCTACACCTTC,CSARALYGYTF
.,15,TRBJ1-6,TRBV3-1/TRBV3-2,.,TGTGCCAGCAGCCAAACGCACAGCGGGAATTCACCCCTCCACTTT,CASSQTHSGNSPLHF
.,16,TRBJ2-7,TRBV27,TRBD1,TGTGCCAGCAGTTTATATCGCGGGACAGGGGATAACGAGCAGTACTTC,CASSLYRGTGDNEQYF
.,14,TRBJ1-6,TRBV5-5,.,TGTGCCAGTGCTTTGGGCACTCAAAATTCACCCCTCCACTTT,CASALGTQNSPLHF
few,15,TRBJ2-1,TRBV7-6,TRBD1,TGTGCCAGCAGCTTAGGCCAGGGGGACTACAATGAGCAGTTCTTC,CASSLGQGDYNEQFF
.,16,TRBJ2-2,TRBV7-2,.,TGTGCCAGCAGCTTAGTGGCTCGAGGCGGGTCCGGGGAGCTGTTTTTT,CASSLVARGGSGELFF
.,18,TRBJ2-5,TRBV28,.,TGTGCCAGCAGTCCCCAGGGATGGAGGGGCTCGTACCAAGAGACCCAGTACTTC,CASSPQGWRGSYQETQYF
.,15,TRBJ1-5,TRBV7-2,.,TGTGCCAGCAGCTTAGCCGGGGGGGCGGGTCAGCCCCAGCATTTT,CASSLAGGAGQPQHF
once,17,TRBJ1-6,TRBV7-2,.,TGTGCCAGCAGCTTAAACGTCCACTACTCCTATAATTCACCCCTCCACTTT,CASSLNVHYSYNSPLHF
once,13,TRBJ2-3,TRBV27,.,TGTGCCAGCAGTTCCAGGGTAACAGATACGCAGTATTTT,CASSSRVTDTQYF
once,16,TRBJ1-1,TRBV6-6,.,TGTGCCAGCAGTTACTCGAATCCGGGGTTGGGCACTGAAGCTTTCTTT,CASSYSNPGLGTEAFF
few,15,TRBJ2-5,TRBV7-9,.,TGTGCCAGCAGCTTAAGGTTAGCCCAACAAGAGACCCAGTACTTC,CASSLRLAQQETQYF
.,14,TRBJ1-6,TRBV19,.,TGTGCCAGCAGGGAGGAAGGCTATAATTCACCCCTCCACTTT,CASREEGYNSPLHF
.,16,TRBJ2-7,TRBV10-3,TRBD2,TGTGCCATCAGTGAGTCGGGTGCTAGCGGTTCCTACGAGCAGTACTTC,CAISESGASGSYEQYF
.,16,TRBJ2-3,TRBV4-2,TRBD2,TGTGCCAGCAGCTCTCAAGGGACTAGCGGAGGGGATACGCAGTATTTT,CASSSQGTSGGDTQYF
.,15,TRBJ1-4,TRBV3-1/TRBV3-2,TRBD1,TGTGCCAGCAGCCGGCCAGGGGGCAGAAAGGAAAAACTGTTTTTT,CASSRPGGRKEKLFF
.,15,TRBJ1-2,TRBV19,.,TGTGCCAGTAGTAAACCGTCGAGCCCGGGGTATGGCTACACCTTC,CASSKPSSPGYGYTF
few,13,TRBJ2-7,TRBV3-1/TRBV3-2,.,TGTGCCAGCAGCGTGCAGGAGGGGAACGAGCAGTACTTC,CASSVQEGNEQYF
.,13,TRBJ1-1,TRBV5-4,.,TGTGCCAGCAGCTTGGATCTCGACAGACAAGCTTTCTTT,CASSLDLDRQAFF
.,18,TRBJ2-6,TRBV6-6,.,TGTGCCAGCAGTCGCTCGGACAACCGACCCTCTGGGGCCAACGTCCTGACTTTC,CASSRSDNRPSGANVLTF
.,14,TRBJ2-1,TRBV30,.,TGTGCCTGGAAGGGAGAAGTGGCGGACAATGAGCAGTTCTTC,CAWKGEVADNEQFF
.,15,TRBJ2-7,TRBV5-1,.,TGCGCCAGCAGCTCCGCGACAGGCAGCTCCTACGAGCAGTACTTC,CASSSATGSSYEQYF
.,16,TRBJ2-7,TRBV4-3,TRBD2,TGCGCCAGCAGCCAAGAGGAGGCTAGCGGGGGCCACGAGCAGTACTTC,CASSQEEASGGHEQYF
.,18,TRBJ2-3,TRBV4-2,TRBD2,TGTGCCAGCAGCCAAGCACTAGCGGGGGGGCCGGTCACAGATACGCAGTATTTT,CASSQALAGGPVTDTQYF
.,15,TRBJ1-4,TRBV5-1,TRBD1,TGCGCCAGCAGCTTGTGGGGGACAGAGAATGAAAAACTGTTTTTT,CASSLWGTENEKLFF
.,14,TRBJ1-4,TRBV2,.,TGTGCCAGCAGGACAGGTGGAGAGGGGGAAAAACTGTTTTTT,CASRTGGEGEKLFF
few,12,TRBJ1-6,TRBV28,.,TGTGCCAGCGGAGGGGCCTATTCACCCCTCCACTTT,CASGGAYSPLHF
.,14,TRBJ2-1,TRBV29-1,TRBD1,TGCAGCGTGGAGACAGGACAGGGGGTGAATGAGCAGTTCTTC,CSVETGQGVNEQFF
.,16,TRBJ2-1,TRBV7-6,.,TGTGCCAGCAGCTTAGGGAGCTTGAGCTCCTACAATGAGCAGTTCTTC,CASSLGSLSSYNEQFF
.,15,TRBJ2-7,TRBV20-1,TRBD2,TGCAGTGCTAGTAGGAGGGAGGGAGGGGACTACGAGCAGTACTTC,CSASRREGGDYEQYF
.,13,TRBJ2-1,TRBV6-5,.,TGTGCCAGCGCGGTGCGCAGCTACAATGAGCAGTTCTTC,CASAVRSYNEQFF
once,14,TRBJ1-2,TRBV29-1,TRBD1,TGCAGCGTTGGTGAACAGGGGGCGTCCGGTGGCTACACCTTC,CSVGEQGASGGYTF
.,13,TRBJ1-1,TRBV18,.,TGTGCCAGCTCACCACAATCAGGGACTGAAGCTTTCTTT,CASSPQSGTEAFF